This T cell receptor beta chain is from a study of T-cell memory formation after mild COVID-19. The wider study: TCR clusters were mostly donor specific. Study results and limitations: There were some responding clones in pre-infection memory, which suggested that cross-reactive memory had joined.

Constant-segment-primed 5'RACE gave TCR alpha and TCR beta cDNA libraries with sample barcodes and UMIs. TCRdb re-called the 5' RACE reads through MiXCR, storing one row per CDR3 protein. Here the sample spans 470,000 or so distinct CDR3 sequences, roughly 18% being singletons. Points on this clonotype: The target antigen is unknown.

The receptor was derived from a man between 18 and 29 years old who had mild COVID-19 (a few samples of this study predate the infection). Cell type and time point are not known. Sequencing was carried out using PBMCs or a T cell subset sorted from them (not recorded which).

For the CDR3, the DNA is TGTGCCAGCACTTTTAGCGATGATACGCAGTATTTT. This sequence encodes CASTFSDDTQYF. The chain links TRBV2 to TRBJ2-3; tentative D call: TRBD2 (5 bases). V dropped 7 bases and J dropped 6 bases, with 11 bases sitting between them. This CDR3 spans 12 amino acids. Germline CDR1 is SNHLY and CDR2 is FYNNEI. The complete variable domain, with remaining parts taken from reference TRBV2 and TRBJ2-3, reads EPEVTQTPSHQVTQMGQEVILRCVPISNHLYFYWYRQILGQKVEFLVSFYNNEISEKSEIFDDQFSVERPDGSNFTLKIRSTKLEDSAMYFCASTFSDDTQYFGPGTRLTVL.